Listed here are 28 T cell receptor beta chains from one sample, sequenced in a study of Graves' ophthalmopathy and Graves' hyperthyroidism. RNA served as the template for amplifying TCR beta CDR3 regions. HTBI primers primed a first-round RT-PCR, and a second-round multiplex PCR followed. TCRdb called the multiplex PCR reads again in MiXCR, with one record for every CDR3 protein. The data contain around 1,000,000 distinct CDR3 sequences, 36% of them singletons. The sample consisted of peripheral blood or thyroid tissue (not recorded which). These receptors were taken from an adult man with Graves' hyperthyroidism.

The chain carries TRBV10-3 and TRBJ2-7, with TRBD2 as a possible D gene (6 bases). CDR3 size: 14 residues. CDR1 is ENHRY and CDR2 is SYGVKD in the germline V gene. V was pared by 10 bases and J by 3 bases, with 19 bases between. DNA for the CDR3: TGTGCCAGCCATCGCGGGGACCCTATCTACGAGCAGTACTTC. Encoded protein: CASHRGDPIYEQYF.

In its sample, this clonotype was seen many times. The chain combines TRBV7-6 with TRBJ2-5; D is unresolved. Trimming pared 2 bases from V and 0 bases from J, leaving 4 bases between. The length of the CDR3 is 13 residues. Germline CDR1 and CDR2: SGHVS and FNYEAQ. The CDR3 DNA reads TGTGCCAGCAGCTTATCGCACCAAGAGACCCAGTACTTC. This sequence encodes CASSLSHQETQYF.

The J gene is TRBJ2-3, the V gene TRBV7-2; 12 positions match TRBD2. Germline V gene sequence: CDR1 SGHTA, CDR2 FQGNSA. Unmatched junction bases numbered 2, after V lost 3 bases and J lost 1 base. CDR3 length: 16 residues. CDR3 protein: CASSFLAGGRTDTQYF. CDR3 nucleotide sequence: TGTGCCAGCAGCTTTCTAGCGGGGGGGCGCACAGATACGCAGTATTTT. Together with reference TRBV7-2 and TRBJ2-3, the CDR3 gives the full variable domain: GAGVSQSPSNKVTEKGKDVELRCDPISGHTALYWYRQSLGQGLEFLIYFQGNSAPDKSGLPSDRFSAERTGGSVSTLTIQRTQQEDSAVYLCASSFLAGGRTDTQYFGPGTRLTVL.

This chain connects TRBV19 to TRBJ1-2; D is perhaps TRBD1 (6 bases). Germline-derived CDR1 and CDR2 are LNHDA and SQIVND (reference sequence). This CDR3 comprises 13 residues. Trimming took off 8 bases at V and 3 bases at J, with 13 bases between the two ends. The DNA of the CDR3 is TGTGCCAGTGATAATGGGGGCTACTATGGCTACACCTTC. Translated: CASDNGGYYGYTF.

Ten or more counts support this clonotype. V usage is TRBV12-3 or TRBV12-4 and J usage is TRBJ2-5; D uncertain. Trimming took off 7 bases at V and 4 bases at J, with 16 bases between the two ends. This CDR3 is built from 14 residues. CDR3 protein: CASTPRAVGETQYF. The CDR3 bases are TGTGCCAGCACCCCCCGCGCTGTCGGAGAGACCCAGTACTTC.

This chain connects TRBV10-3 to TRBJ2-7; 9 positions agree with TRBD1. CDR1 ENHRY and CDR2 SYGVKD come from the germline V gene. V lost 7 bases to trimming and J lost 4 bases; unmatched junction nucleotides: 11. This CDR3 region has 15 residues. The CDR3 coding sequence is TGTGCCATCAAGGAGATGACAGGGGGAAGGTACGAGCAGTACTTC. This sequence encodes CAIKEMTGGRYEQYF.

For this clonotype: A much larger clone lies one base from this, so it may be a read error. V gene TRBV9 combines with J gene TRBJ2-5; D ambiguous. The V gene lost 2 bases and the J gene lost 1 base, with 12 bases spanning the gap. The length of the CDR3 is 15 residues. Germline assignment: CDR1 SGDLS and CDR2 YYNGEE. CDR3 in DNA: TGTGCCAGCAGCGTCTCCCAGCGTTCCCAAGAGACCCAGTACTTC. Translation: CASSVSQRSQETQYF.

The V call is TRBV7-2, the J call TRBJ1-5, with 7 bases identical to TRBD1. The CDR3 sequence is 15 residues long. V lost 1 base and J lost 5; bases outside the gene matches: 5. Germline loops: CDR1 SGHTA, CDR2 FQGNSA. The CDR3, as DNA: TGTGCCAGCAGCTTAGGACAGGGACCTTATCAGCCCCAGCATTTT. Amino acid sequence: CASSLGQGPYQPQHF. Full variable domain (missing parts from reference TRBV7-2 and TRBJ1-5): GAGVSQSPSNKVTEKGKDVELRCDPISGHTALYWYRQSLGQGLEFLIYFQGNSAPDKSGLPSDRFSAERTGGSVSTLTIQRTQQEDSAVYLCASSLGQGPYQPQHFGDGTRLSIL.

This clonotype appeared a few times. The chain couples TRBV6-6 to TRBJ1-1, with D hard to call. Germline CDR1 MNHNY, CDR2 SVGAGI (reference sequence). With 3 bases removed from V and 1 base from J, the gap between germline ends came to 9 bases. This CDR3 has 14 residues. The CDR3 region is CASSYGVENTEAFF. The DNA for the CDR3 is TGTGCCAGCAGTTATGGGGTTGAGAACACTGAAGCTTTCTTT.

This clonotype appeared a few times. The CDR3 is CAIRGSSTYEQYF. The CDR3 coding sequence is TGTGCCATCAGGGGCAGTAGCACCTACGAGCAGTACTTC. This rearrangement joins TRBV10-3 to TRBJ2-7; D uncertain. This CDR3 contains 13 residues. CDR1 is ENHRY and CDR2 is SYGVKD in the germline V gene. The V end lost 6 bases, the J end lost 2 bases, and 11 bases lay between the germline ends.

This clonotype was detected only a few times. The chain recombines TRBV3-1 with TRBJ2-7, with 7 nucleotides matching TRBD2. The CDR3 loop spans 13 amino acids. CDR1 and CDR2 (germline): LGHDT, YNNKEL (reference sequence). V was pared by 5 bases and J by 7 bases, with 8 bases of the junction left unmatched. CDR3 amino acids: CASSLRLAHEQYF. Written as DNA, the CDR3 is TGTGCCAGCAGCTTACGACTAGCACATGAGCAGTACTTC.

The CDR3 here is CASSIDPARVETQYF. The CDR3 nucleotides are TGTGCCAGTAGTATAGATCCGGCCAGGGTGGAGACCCAGTACTTC. V and J are TRBV7-2 and TRBJ2-5, with D perhaps matching TRBD1 (5 bases). CDR3 length equals 15 residues. CDR1 is SGHTA, CDR2 FQGNSA, per germline. Trimming cost V 9 bases and J 5 bases, with 22 bases left between them. The whole variable domain, remainder taken from reference TRBV7-2 and TRBJ2-5, is GAGVSQSPSNKVTEKGKDVELRCDPISGHTALYWYRQSLGQGLEFLIYFQGNSAPDKSGLPSDRFSAERTGGSVSTLTIQRTQQEDSAVYLCASSIDPARVETQYFGPGTRLLVL.

Worth noting for this clonotype: A much larger clone lies a single base off, so this may be a read error. The chain is built from TRBV6-5 and TRBJ2-5; D possibly uses TRBD1 or TRBD2 (5 bases each). CDR1 and CDR2 (germline): MNHEY, SVGAGI. Trimming stripped 6 bases from V and 4 bases from J, with 15 bases between. The CDR3 covers 14 residues. CDR3 nucleotide sequence: TGTGCCAGCAGCCTCGTAGGGGACCGAGAGACCCAGTACTTC. This gives the protein CASSLVGDRETQYF.

J is TRBJ2-5 and V is TRBV11-2, with 7 bases identical to TRBD2. After removal of 4 bases from V and 2 bases from J, the junction contained 13 bases not matched to a gene. The CDR3 length is 17 residues. Germline CDR1 is SGHAT and CDR2 is FQNNGV. The CDR3 spells CASSWGGWGIRQETQYF. The CDR3 coding sequence is TGTGCCAGCAGCTGGGGAGGGTGGGGAATCCGACAAGAGACCCAGTACTTC.

The V gene is TRBV19, the J gene TRBJ2-7; D possibly uses TRBD1 or TRBD2 (5 bases each). CDR1 is LNHDA, CDR2 SQIVND, per germline (reference sequence). The CDR3 extends over 17 amino acids. The germline V and J ends were trimmed by 6 bases and 5 bases, with 26 bases remaining between them. The CDR3 here is CASSPLLGMVGVNEQYF. CDR3 nucleotides: TGTGCCAGTAGCCCCCTCTTGGGTATGGTGGGGGTGAACGAGCAGTACTTC.

The rearrangement joins TRBV12-3 or TRBV12-4 to TRBJ2-5; tentative D call: TRBD1 (6 bases). Trimming pared 3 bases from V and 2 bases from J, leaving 10 bases between. The CDR3 runs 14 residues. In DNA form, the CDR3 reads TGTGCCAGCAGTTTTGGGACAACACAAGAGACCCAGTACTTC. It is translated as CASSFGTTQETQYF.

The chain joins TRBV7-2 to TRBJ1-1; 8 bases map to TRBD1. The CDR3 runs 20 residues. Germline loops: CDR1 SGHTA, CDR2 FQGNSA. V trimming: 5 bases; J trimming: 0 bases; junction bases outside the gene matches: 20. CDR3 coding DNA: TGTGCCAGCAGCCGAACCGGGACAGGAGGTCGCGGCCTATTGAACACTGAAGCTTTCTTT. Its protein is CASSRTGTGGRGLLNTEAFF.

The chain joins TRBV15 to TRBJ1-2; possibly TRBD1 for D (5 bases). The CDR3 has 16 residues. Looked up from germline, CDR1 is LNHNV and CDR2 is YYDKDF (reference sequence). Deletions cut 0 bases from V and 7 bases from J, with 18 bases between. The CDR3 DNA sequence: TGTGCCACCAGCAGAGATTTGGTACCTGGGGGGACTGGCTACACCTTC. Amino acids: CATSRDLVPGGTGYTF.

This clonotype showed up many times. The chain recombines TRBV24-1 with TRBJ2-2; perhaps TRBD1 as D (6 bases). Germline V lookup: CDR1 KGHDR, CDR2 SFDVKD. There are 16 residues in the CDR3. Trimming cost V 1 base and J 2 bases, with 10 bases left between them. Written as DNA, the CDR3 is TGTGCCACCAGTGATTTTCCGGGACAAAACACCGGGGAGCTGTTTTTT. Encoded protein: CATSDFPGQNTGELFF.

This clonotype has ten or more counts. The chain has TRBV24-1 and TRBJ1-1; D uncertain. This CDR3 contains 17 residues. V lost 9 bases and J 6 bases, leaving 28 bases between the germline ends. CDR1 is KGHDR and CDR2 is SFDVKD in the germline V gene. The CDR3, as DNA: TGTGCCACCTCCCGATCCCTGGATGTATCAAGACCTTCTGAAGCTTTCTTT. This gives the protein CATSRSLDVSRPSEAFF.

This clonotype was recorded many times. The chain carries TRBV10-3 and TRBJ2-7; TRBD1 aligns across 10 bases. V was clipped by 3 bases and J by 5 bases; unmatched bases: 7. This CDR3 region has 15 residues. Looked up from germline, CDR1 is ENHRY and CDR2 is SYGVKD. The DNA for the CDR3 is TGTGCCATCAGTGACCAGGGGACAGGGGACCACGAGCAGTACTTC. Its protein product is CAISDQGTGDHEQYF.

At least ten counts were recorded for this clonotype. The chain carries TRBV20-1 and TRBJ2-7; D is uncertain. Germline values: CDR1 DFQATT, CDR2 SNEGSKA (reference sequence). The CDR3 is 14 amino acids. V was cut by 4 bases and J by 6 bases, with 19 bases left in between. The CDR3 region is CSATLWPVAAEQYF. The CDR3 DNA sequence: TGCAGTGCTACCCTATGGCCAGTGGCAGCCGAGCAGTACTTC.

The sample holds a few counts of this clonotype. CDR3 DNA: TGTGCCAGCAGCTCCAGGGTAGCTAACTATGGCTACACCTTC. It is translated as CASSSRVANYGYTF. The chain links TRBV7-8 to TRBJ1-2; tentatively, D is TRBD1 (5 bases). This CDR3 spans 14 amino acids. Trimming shortened V by 4 bases and J by 0 bases, and 9 bases separated the two germline ends. Germline-derived CDR1 and CDR2 are SGHVS and FQNEAQ.

The table lists this clonotype with a few counts. The chain links TRBV7-8 to TRBJ2-7; 9 nucleotides match TRBD1. V gave up 5 bases and J gave up 3 bases; unmatched junction bases: 5. This CDR3 comprises 14 residues. Germline V gene sequence: CDR1 SGHVS, CDR2 FQNEAQ. CDR3 sequence: CASSQGQGHYEQYF. The DNA for the CDR3 is TGTGCCAGCAGCCAGGGACAGGGACACTACGAGCAGTACTTC. Drawing the rest from reference TRBV7-8 and TRBJ2-7, the complete variable domain is GAGVSQSPRYKVAKRGQDVALRCDPISGHVSLFWYQQALGQGPEFLTYFQNEAQLDKSGLPSDRFFAERPEGSVSTLKIQRTQQEDSAVYLCASSQGQGHYEQYFGPGTRLTVT.

This chain connects TRBV28 to TRBJ2-2; D not resolved. V was trimmed by 2 bases and J by 1 base, leaving 14 bases between them. Germline values: CDR1 MDHEN, CDR2 SYDVKM. CDR3 size: 17 residues. CDR3 sequence: CASSLILTALNTGELFF. Written as DNA, the CDR3 is TGTGCCAGCAGTTTAATATTGACCGCACTGAACACCGGGGAGCTGTTTTTT.

This clonotype has at least ten counts. The chain uses TRBV7-2 and TRBJ1-2; D gene unclear. Trimming stripped 5 bases from V and 6 bases from J, with 19 bases between. CDR1 is SGHTA, CDR2 FQGNSA, per germline. This CDR3 has 15 residues. CDR3 protein: CASSLWAATTNGYTF. The CDR3 nucleotides are TGTGCCAGCAGCCTCTGGGCCGCGACTACTAATGGCTACACCTTC. The complete variable domain, with remaining parts taken from reference TRBV7-2 and TRBJ1-2, reads GAGVSQSPSNKVTEKGKDVELRCDPISGHTALYWYRQSLGQGLEFLIYFQGNSAPDKSGLPSDRFSAERTGGSVSTLTIQRTQQEDSAVYLCASSLWAATTNGYTFGSGTRLTVV.

V is TRBV29-1 and J is TRBJ2-5; 8 bases match TRBD2. This CDR3 contains 15 residues. V gave up 5 bases and J gave up 9 bases; unmatched junction bases: 17. Germline loops: CDR1 SQVTM, CDR2 ANQGSEA. CDR3 protein: CSVPRPGGVEEAQYF. The CDR3 nucleotides are TGCAGCGTTCCTCGACCGGGAGGGGTTGAGGAGGCCCAGTACTTC.

The sample holds many counts of this clonotype. The chain uses TRBV2 and TRBJ1-6; 7 nucleotides match TRBD1. Trimming at V came to 6 bases and at J to 4 bases, leaving 9 bases not matched to a gene. Germline-derived CDR1 and CDR2 are SNHLY and FYNNEI. The CDR3 has 16 amino acids. CDR3 loop: CASRRDSVNYNSPLHF. The CDR3 coding sequence is TGTGCCAGCAGAAGGGACAGCGTCAATTATAATTCACCCCTCCACTTT. The variable domain in full, completed from reference TRBV2 and TRBJ1-6, reads EPEVTQTPSHQVTQMGQEVILRCVPISNHLYFYWYRQILGQKVEFLVSFYNNEISEKSEIFDDQFSVERPDGSNFTLKIRSTKLEDSAMYFCASRRDSVNYNSPLHFGNGTRLTVT.